The rows below give T cell receptor beta chains drawn from one sample of a study of blood T cell repertoires in COVID-19. Measured with immunoSEQ multiplex PCR; TCRdb has only the in-frame clones, and not every one. This table has around 150,000 clones, around 90% appearing once. Specimen: peripheral blood. These receptors were taken from a man younger than 35 with acute or convalescent COVID-19. Both conserved end residues are part of each CDR3. The D gene is left open where the match is weak. Clone size is stated in some rows and not others, as once, few, many or a class when expanded.

clone_size: once
j_call: TRBJ2-2
d_call: TRBD1
v_call: TRBV3-1/TRBV3-2
cdr3_nt: TGTGCCAGCAGCCAAGAGCTTGGGACAGGGTATACCGGGGAGCTGTTTTTT
cdr3_aa: CASSQELGTGYTGELFF

clone_size: NA
j_call: TRBJ2-7
d_call: NA
v_call: TRBV15
cdr3_nt: TGTGCCACCAGCAGAGACAGGGTCCACGAGCAGTACTTC
cdr3_aa: CATSRDRVHEQYF

clone_size: NA
j_call: TRBJ2-7
d_call: NA
v_call: TRBV18
cdr3_nt: TGTGCCAGCTCCCCCCAGGCAGGGGCCTCCTACGAGCAGTACTTC
cdr3_aa: CASSPQAGASYEQYF

clone_size: NA
j_call: TRBJ2-7
d_call: TRBD2
v_call: TRBV5-4
cdr3_nt: TGTGCCAGCAGCTTGGCCGGGACTAGTCATAGCTACGAGCAGTACTTC
cdr3_aa: CASSLAGTSHSYEQYF

clone_size: NA
j_call: TRBJ1-1
d_call: NA
v_call: TRBV25-1
cdr3_nt: TGTGCCAGCACTCGGCAGGGGCCCACGAACACTGAAGCTTTCTTT
cdr3_aa: CASTRQGPTNTEAFF

clone_size: NA
j_call: TRBJ2-5
d_call: TRBD2
v_call: TRBV23-1
cdr3_nt: TGCGCCAAGCAAATTTCCAGCGGGCTAGCGGGAGAGCAAGAGACCCAGTACTTC
cdr3_aa: CAKQISSGLAGEQETQYF

clone_size: once
j_call: TRBJ1-1
d_call: NA
v_call: TRBV7-2
cdr3_nt: TGTGCCAGCACCCGGTCGGGACTCTTGAACACTGAAGCTTTCTTT
cdr3_aa: CASTRSGLLNTEAFF

clone_size: once
j_call: TRBJ1-4
d_call: TRBD1
v_call: TRBV7-2
cdr3_nt: TGTGCCAGCAGCCCTCAGACAGGGTGGCTTGAAAAACTGTTTTTT
cdr3_aa: CASSPQTGWLEKLFF

clone_size: NA
j_call: TRBJ2-7
d_call: TRBD2
v_call: TRBV14
cdr3_nt: TGTGCCAGCAGCCCGAGCGGGGTCATCTACGAGCAGTACTTC
cdr3_aa: CASSPSGVIYEQYF

clone_size: few
j_call: TRBJ2-3
d_call: TRBD2
v_call: TRBV6-5
cdr3_nt: TGTGCCAGCAGTTACTCGAATAGCGGGGGGTCAGATACGCAGTATTTT
cdr3_aa: CASSYSNSGGSDTQYF

clone_size: NA
j_call: TRBJ2-5
d_call: TRBD1
v_call: TRBV30
cdr3_nt: TGTGCCTGGAGTGTACAGGGGAAAGAGACCCAGTACTTC
cdr3_aa: CAWSVQGKETQYF

clone_size: NA
j_call: TRBJ2-1
d_call: TRBD2
v_call: TRBV7-6
cdr3_nt: TGTGCCAGCAGCCCAGGGACTAGTTACAACAATGAGCAGTTCTTC
cdr3_aa: CASSPGTSYNNEQFF

clone_size: NA
j_call: TRBJ2-1
d_call: NA
v_call: TRBV20-1
cdr3_nt: TGCAGTGCTAGAGGGACACCTGGGCAGTTCTTC
cdr3_aa: CSARGTPGQFF

clone_size: NA
j_call: TRBJ1-1
d_call: NA
v_call: TRBV9
cdr3_nt: TGTGCCAGCAGCGTAGCAGGGTCTGAAGCTTTCTTT
cdr3_aa: CASSVAGSEAFF

clone_size: NA
j_call: TRBJ1-1
d_call: TRBD1
v_call: TRBV6-6
cdr3_nt: TGTGCCACCCAGGGGGTACCAAACCCTGAAGCTTTCTTT
cdr3_aa: CATQGVPNPEAFF

clone_size: NA
j_call: TRBJ1-4
d_call: NA
v_call: TRBV3-1/TRBV3-2
cdr3_nt: TGTGCCAGCAGCCAAGATTGGGCAGAAAGATCCCACGAATTGTTTTTT
cdr3_aa: CASSQDWAERSHELFF

clone_size: NA
j_call: TRBJ1-1
d_call: NA
v_call: TRBV5-1
cdr3_nt: TGCGCCAGCCGGTCCCGGACCAATGGGGGGAGGGACACTGAAGCTTTCTTT
cdr3_aa: CASRSRTNGGRDTEAFF

clone_size: NA
j_call: TRBJ1-3
d_call: TRBD1
v_call: TRBV7-6
cdr3_nt: TGTGCCAGCAGCTTAGCTCCAAAACAGGGGATCACTGGAAACACCATATATTTT
cdr3_aa: CASSLAPKQGITGNTIYF

clone_size: NA
j_call: TRBJ1-5
d_call: TRBD1
v_call: TRBV2
cdr3_nt: TGTGCCAGCAGTGACAGGGGGCAACGCAATCAGCCCCAGCATTTT
cdr3_aa: CASSDRGQRNQPQHF

clone_size: NA
j_call: TRBJ2-3
d_call: NA
v_call: TRBV25-1
cdr3_nt: TGTGCCAGCAGTGAGGTTAATTTGGAGGATACGCAGTATTTT
cdr3_aa: CASSEVNLEDTQYF

clone_size: NA
j_call: TRBJ2-1
d_call: TRBD1
v_call: TRBV14
cdr3_nt: TGTGCCAGCAGCCAAGATCCGTCAGGGGGCTATGAGCAGTTCTTC
cdr3_aa: CASSQDPSGGYEQFF

clone_size: few
j_call: TRBJ1-5
d_call: TRBD1
v_call: TRBV24-1
cdr3_nt: TGTGCCACCAGTGATGAGACAGGGAATAGCAATCAGCCCCAGCATTTT
cdr3_aa: CATSDETGNSNQPQHF

clone_size: NA
j_call: TRBJ1-1
d_call: NA
v_call: TRBV14
cdr3_nt: TGTGCCAGCAGCCAGAGGGGACACCTCATGAACACTGAAGCTTTCTTT
cdr3_aa: CASSQRGHLMNTEAFF

clone_size: once
j_call: TRBJ1-2
d_call: TRBD1
v_call: TRBV6-5
cdr3_nt: TGTGCCAGCAGTCCTTGGACAGGGGGTCACTATGGCTACACCTTC
cdr3_aa: CASSPWTGGHYGYTF

clone_size: NA
j_call: TRBJ2-2
d_call: NA
v_call: TRBV29-1
cdr3_nt: TGCAGCGTTGAAGATGGGGCAGGGCCCGGGGAGCTGTTTTTT
cdr3_aa: CSVEDGAGPGELFF

clone_size: NA
j_call: TRBJ2-1
d_call: NA
v_call: TRBV12-5
cdr3_nt: TGTGCTAGTGGTTTTGTCTCCCCCCTATCCATATTTGGGGTCTCAGGGAATGAGCAGTTCTTC
cdr3_aa: CASGFVSPLSIFGVSGNEQFF

clone_size: few
j_call: TRBJ2-3
d_call: NA
v_call: TRBV6-1
cdr3_nt: TGTGCCAGCAGTGAGCAGGGTACAGATACGCAGTATTTT
cdr3_aa: CASSEQGTDTQYF

clone_size: NA
j_call: TRBJ1-1
d_call: NA
v_call: TRBV4-1
cdr3_nt: TGCGCCAGCAGCCAAGCCGTGAACACTGAAGCTTTCTTT
cdr3_aa: CASSQAVNTEAFF

clone_size: NA
j_call: TRBJ2-1
d_call: TRBD2
v_call: TRBV10-2
cdr3_nt: TGCGCCAGCAAAACTAGCGGGGGTTTTGGCTCCTACAATGAGCAGTTCTTC
cdr3_aa: CASKTSGGFGSYNEQFF

clone_size: NA
j_call: TRBJ1-1
d_call: NA
v_call: TRBV20-1
cdr3_nt: TGCAGTGCTAGAGTGAACAGTGAAGCTTTCTTT
cdr3_aa: CSARVNSEAFF

clone_size: NA
j_call: TRBJ1-3
d_call: NA
v_call: TRBV2
cdr3_nt: TGTGCCAGCAGCTTTGACCGGGAAAATGGGAACACCATATATTTT
cdr3_aa: CASSFDRENGNTIYF

clone_size: NA
j_call: TRBJ2-1
d_call: TRBD2
v_call: TRBV14
cdr3_nt: TGTGCCAGCAGTCCCCGGTATAGCGGGATACCCTACAATGAGCAGTTCTTC
cdr3_aa: CASSPRYSGIPYNEQFF

clone_size: NA
j_call: TRBJ1-1
d_call: TRBD1
v_call: TRBV27
cdr3_nt: TGTGCCAGCAGTGCAGGGGGAACTGAAGCTTTCTTT
cdr3_aa: CASSAGGTEAFF

clone_size: NA
j_call: TRBJ2-7
d_call: NA
v_call: TRBV5-1
cdr3_nt: TGCGCCAGCAGCTCGGAGGAGACTTCCTACGAGCAGTACTTC
cdr3_aa: CASSSEETSYEQYF

clone_size: NA
j_call: TRBJ1-1
d_call: NA
v_call: TRBV6-5
cdr3_nt: TGTGCCAGCAGTTACTCCCCATGGGCCACTGAAGCTTTCTTT
cdr3_aa: CASSYSPWATEAFF

clone_size: NA
j_call: TRBJ1-5
d_call: NA
v_call: TRBV4-1
cdr3_nt: TGCGCCAGCAGCCAAGAGGGGGGATTGGAGCAGCCCCAGCATTTT
cdr3_aa: CASSQEGGLEQPQHF

clone_size: NA
j_call: TRBJ1-1
d_call: NA
v_call: TRBV7-2
cdr3_nt: TGTGCCAGCAGCTTAGATTGGAGGGGTGGAACTGAAGCTTTCTTT
cdr3_aa: CASSLDWRGGTEAFF

clone_size: few
j_call: TRBJ1-2
d_call: NA
v_call: TRBV5-4
cdr3_nt: TGTGCCAGCAGTCCCGGAGGGTCAGACTATGGCTACACCTTC
cdr3_aa: CASSPGGSDYGYTF

clone_size: NA
j_call: TRBJ1-4
d_call: NA
v_call: TRBV27
cdr3_nt: TGTGCCAGCAGGGGGACCGGGGGGATTAATGAAAAACTGTTTTTT
cdr3_aa: CASRGTGGINEKLFF

clone_size: NA
j_call: TRBJ2-2
d_call: TRBD2
v_call: TRBV5-1
cdr3_nt: TGCGCCAGCAGCCAACAAGCGGGGGGTAACACCGGGGAGCTGTTTTTT
cdr3_aa: CASSQQAGGNTGELFF

clone_size: NA
j_call: TRBJ2-7
d_call: TRBD2
v_call: TRBV12-5
cdr3_nt: TGTGCTAGTGGTAAAGGACTAGTTAATGAGCAGTACTTC
cdr3_aa: CASGKGLVNEQYF

clone_size: NA
j_call: TRBJ1-1
d_call: TRBD1
v_call: TRBV28
cdr3_nt: TGTGCCAGCAGTTTACCCGGGACAGATCAAGCTTTCTTT
cdr3_aa: CASSLPGTDQAFF

clone_size: NA
j_call: TRBJ2-7
d_call: NA
v_call: TRBV10-2
cdr3_nt: TGCGCCAGCTCCAGGGGCGGGTACGAGCAGTACTTC
cdr3_aa: CASSRGGYEQYF

clone_size: NA
j_call: TRBJ2-7
d_call: NA
v_call: TRBV15
cdr3_nt: TGTGCCACCGGAGGGAGTATTGGGTCCTACGAGCAGTACTTC
cdr3_aa: CATGGSIGSYEQYF

clone_size: NA
j_call: TRBJ2-7
d_call: TRBD1
v_call: TRBV2
cdr3_nt: TGTGCCAGCACCCAGGACAGGTTCTCCTACGAGCAGTACTTC
cdr3_aa: CASTQDRFSYEQYF

clone_size: NA
j_call: TRBJ1-6
d_call: NA
v_call: TRBV14
cdr3_nt: TGTGCCAGCAGCCAAGATGGGACAACCTATAATTCACCCCTCCACTTT
cdr3_aa: CASSQDGTTYNSPLHF

clone_size: NA
j_call: TRBJ1-2
d_call: TRBD1
v_call: TRBV18
cdr3_nt: TGTGCCAGCTCCCCTACAGGGGGCGAAGTGAATGGCTACACCTTC
cdr3_aa: CASSPTGGEVNGYTF

clone_size: once
j_call: TRBJ2-1
d_call: NA
v_call: TRBV6-5
cdr3_nt: TGTGCCGTACGGGAAACCTGGTACAATGAGCAGTTCTTC
cdr3_aa: CAVRETWYNEQFF

clone_size: NA
j_call: TRBJ1-5
d_call: NA
v_call: TRBV18
cdr3_nt: TGTGCCAGCTCACCCCAGGGTGACCAGCCCCAGCATTTT
cdr3_aa: CASSPQGDQPQHF

clone_size: NA
j_call: TRBJ1-1
d_call: TRBD1
v_call: TRBV18
cdr3_nt: TGTGCCAGCTCACCAAGGGACAGTGAAGCTTTCTTT
cdr3_aa: CASSPRDSEAFF

clone_size: NA
j_call: TRBJ1-2
d_call: TRBD1
v_call: TRBV6-5
cdr3_nt: TGTGCCAGCAGTTCGGGACAGGGGGTTTCCTATGGCTACACCTTC
cdr3_aa: CASSSGQGVSYGYTF